Detailed here is one TCR beta chain. Its antigen is not identified. The data stem from a study of cytomegalovirus exposure and HLA in healthy donors. For the study at large: Membership in the Caucasian-associated ancestry cluster was found for about 84% of approximately 400 genotyped donors. General study findings and limits: Sequencing artifact likely explains a cluster of highly shared sequence variants.

CDR3 size: 17 residues. Germline V gives CDR1 PRHDT, CDR2 FYEKMQ (reference sequence). Unmatched junction bases numbered 2, after V lost 4 bases and J lost 1 base. PCR employed 60 Vbeta and 13 Jbeta primers. Using immunoSEQ multiplex PCR, the repertoire was profiled, and TCRdb retains in-frame clones only, with some absent. Of about 130,000 clones listed, roughly 70% were seen once; the top ten hold under 4.5%. The chain links TRBV13 to TRBJ2-3; TRBD2 agrees at 16 bases. The TCR comes from a man in his forties in good health and CMV-seropositive. What was sequenced was PBMCs. Written as DNA, the CDR3 is TGTGCCAGCAGCTACGGGACTAGCGGGGGGGGCACAGATACGCAGTATTTT. Translation gives CASSYGTSGGGTDTQYF. Together with reference TRBV13 and TRBJ2-3, the CDR3 gives the full variable domain: AAGVIQSPRHLIKEKRETATLKCYPIPRHDTVYWYQQGPGQDPQFLISFYEKMQSDKGSIPDRFSAQQFSDYHSELNMSSLELGDSALYFCASSYGTSGGGTDTQYFGPGTRLTVL.